One and the same sample provided the 29 T cell receptor beta chains below, sequenced in a study of T-cell memory formation after mild COVID-19. Via MiXCR, TCRdb re-called the 5' RACE reads, giving one row per CDR3 protein. This table has a few hundred thousand distinct CDR3 sequences, 21% appearing once. Sequencing was performed on PBMCs or a T cell subset sorted from them (not recorded which). The receptors shown here come from an adult woman who had mild COVID-19 (a few samples of this study predate the infection). Cell type and time point are not known.

This sequence joins TRBV27 and TRBJ2-7; D possibly corresponds to TRBD2 (5 bases). Trimming cost V 8 bases and J 7 bases, with 15 bases left between them. Germline-derived CDR1 and CDR2 are MNHEY and SMNVEV (reference sequence). This CDR3 has 12 residues. The chain's CDR3 is CASPQPRGEQYF. DNA of the CDR3: TGTGCCAGCCCCCAACCTCGAGGGGAGCAGTACTTC.

In the case of this clonotype: A junction end diverges from the germline sequence, so it may reflect a read error. This chain joins TRBV7-7 and TRBJ2-1; either TRBD1 or TRBD2 may supply D (5 bases each). CDR3 length: 15 residues. CDR1 SSHAT and CDR2 FNYEAQ come from the germline V gene (reference sequence). Here the CDR3 reads CASSLTGTLNNEQFF. CDR3 coding DNA: TGTGCTAGCAGCTTGACCGGGACCCTTAACAATGAGCAGTTCTTC.

J is TRBJ2-7 and V is TRBV11-3, with a tentative D call TRBD2 (5 bases). CDR3 length: 14 residues. From germline, CDR1 is SGHNT and CDR2 YENEEA. Trimming took 5 bases from V and 3 from J, leaving 14 bases between them. CDR3 nucleotide sequence: TGTGCCAGCAGCGCGGGCCGAAGAATCTACGAGCAGTACTTC. Its protein product is CASSAGRRIYEQYF.

The chain recombines TRBV5-4 with TRBJ2-5; perhaps D is TRBD1 or TRBD2 (6 bases each). Germline lookup yields CDR1 SGHNT and CDR2 YYREEE (reference sequence). This CDR3 comprises 13 residues. Trimming removed 4 bases from V and 4 bases from J, with 11 bases in between. The CDR3 protein is CASSPWGAETQYF. CDR3 sequence (DNA): TGTGCCAGCAGCCCGTGGGGGGCAGAGACCCAGTACTTC.

This sequence joins TRBV5-1 and TRBJ2-6, with D uncertain. The germline gives CDR1 SGHRS, CDR2 YFSETQ. The CDR3 is 18 residues long. The V end lost 4 bases, the J end lost 0 bases, and 17 bases lay between the germline ends. This CDR3 is CASSPSGVGPSGANVLTF. In DNA, the CDR3 is TGCGCCAGCAGCCCCAGTGGGGTAGGACCCTCTGGGGCCAACGTCCTGACTTTC.

This sequence joins TRBV6-5 and TRBJ2-7; weak D call: TRBD1 (6 bases). This CDR3 spans 17 amino acids. Trimming took 7 bases from V and 3 from J, leaving 25 bases between them. The germline V gene has CDR1 MNHEY and CDR2 SVGAGI. Written as DNA, the CDR3 is TGTGCCAGCACCCAAAGACCCGGGACATCGACGGTCTACGAGCAGTACTTC. Its protein product is CASTQRPGTSTVYEQYF.

This clonotype turned up a few times. The V gene is TRBV5-1, the J gene TRBJ2-6; tentatively, D is TRBD2 (6 bases). Trimming stripped 2 bases from V and 11 bases from J, with 11 bases between. From germline, CDR1 is SGHRS and CDR2 YFSETQ. The CDR3 has 13 residues. The CDR3 DNA is TGCGCCAGCAGCTTCGGAGGGGAGGACGTCCTGACTTTC. This sequence encodes CASSFGGEDVLTF.

This clonotype appeared a few times. The chain carries TRBV11-1 and TRBJ2-1; TRBD2 might be the D (6 bases). Germline V gene data show CDR1 as SGHAT and CDR2 as FQDESV (reference sequence). V lost 6 bases, J lost 7 bases, and 16 bases lay in between. CDR3 size: 14 residues. CDR3 sequence (DNA): TGTGCCAGCAGTCCGGGGGTGCAGGTGAATGAGCAGTTCTTC. Residues: CASSPGVQVNEQFF.

J is TRBJ2-5 and V is TRBV5-1; tentatively, D is TRBD1 (6 bases). This CDR3 is built from 15 residues. Trimming removed 4 bases from V and 4 bases from J, with 17 bases in between. Per the germline V gene, CDR1 is SGHRS and CDR2 is YFSETQ. The CDR3 loop is CASSLGQLILETQYF. In nucleotides, the CDR3 is TGCGCCAGCAGCCTAGGACAGCTCATCCTAGAGACCCAGTACTTC.

This clonotype was seen more than once but under ten times. V and J are TRBV10-3 and TRBJ2-7; 10 bases agree with TRBD1. Germline V gives CDR1 ENHRY, CDR2 SYGVKD. The CDR3 loop spans 16 amino acids. The trim removed 6 bases at V and 5 bases at J, leaving 13 bases unmatched. This chain's CDR3 is CAISQPRDRGSHEQYF. For the CDR3, the DNA is TGTGCCATCAGCCAACCCCGGGACAGGGGAAGCCACGAGCAGTACTTC.

V gene TRBV3-1 combines with J gene TRBJ1-5; a weak D match, TRBD1 (5 bases). Germline V gene lookup returns CDR1 LGHDT and CDR2 YNNKEL (reference sequence). This CDR3 has 17 amino acids. The V and J ends lost 1 base and 4 bases respectively, with 17 bases between them. CDR3 amino acids: CASSQAKGSVVNQPQHF. Here the CDR3 DNA reads TGTGCCAGCAGCCAAGCAAAGGGGTCGGTAGTTAATCAGCCCCAGCATTTT.

The chain uses TRBV20-1 and TRBJ2-1; D uncertain. The CDR3 covers 14 residues. Trimming shortened V by 1 base and J by 8 bases, and 15 bases separated the two germline ends. CDR1 is DFQATT and CDR2 is SNEGSKA in the germline V gene (reference sequence). The CDR3 region is CSARGSTLSHEQFF. The DNA for the CDR3 is TGCAGTGCTAGAGGTAGTACCTTGTCCCATGAGCAGTTCTTC.

The CDR3 loop is CASSSLGPDEQFF. DNA of the CDR3: TGTGCCAGCAGTTCACTCGGACCAGATGAGCAGTTCTTC. The chain uses TRBV12-3 or TRBV12-4 and TRBJ2-1; D is undetermined. The CDR3 is 13 residues long. Trimming cost V 4 bases and J 8 bases, with 12 bases left between them.

The V and J genes are TRBV2 and TRBJ2-5, with D perhaps TRBD2 (6 bases). This CDR3 has 14 residues. CDR1 SNHLY and CDR2 FYNNEI come from the germline V gene. The germline V and J ends were trimmed by 2 bases and 4 bases, with 11 bases remaining between them. DNA for the CDR3: TGTGCCAGCAGTGAACGCGGGGCCGGAGAGACCCAGTACTTC. Encoded protein: CASSERGAGETQYF.

The chain uses TRBV29-1 and TRBJ2-2; 9 nucleotides match TRBD1. The CDR3 runs 16 residues. Trimming at V came to 6 bases and at J to 5 bases, leaving 13 bases not matched to a gene. Germline V gives CDR1 SQVTM, CDR2 ANQGSEA. The CDR3 DNA sequence: TGCAGCGTGGGGACAGGGTTGGCAAAGAGTACCGGGGAGCTGTTTTTT. It yields the protein CSVGTGLAKSTGELFF.

This clonotype was found a few times. The V gene is TRBV19, the J gene TRBJ2-1, with 7 bases lining up with TRBD1. Unmatched junction bases numbered 3, after V lost 1 base and J lost 6 bases. Germline assignment: CDR1 LNHDA and CDR2 SQIVND (reference sequence). This CDR3 region has 14 residues. CDR3 nucleotides: TGTGCCAGTAGTATAGCTCGGGACAGCAATGAGCAGTTCTTC. The encoded protein is CASSIARDSNEQFF.

The gene calls are TRBV4-3 and TRBJ2-5, with D maybe TRBD2 (5 bases). The V gene's germline CDR1 is LGHNA and CDR2 YSLEER. The CDR3 sequence is 17 residues long. V was clipped by 3 bases and J by 5 bases, with 22 bases between them. CDR3 region: CASSQGSGSRWRETQYF. Written as DNA, the CDR3 is TGCGCCAGCAGCCAGGGGAGTGGGTCCCGGTGGCGGGAGACCCAGTACTTC.

The rearrangement links TRBV2 to TRBJ1-5; 7 nucleotides agree with TRBD1. Looked up from germline, CDR1 is SNHLY and CDR2 is FYNNEI. The CDR3 has 14 residues. Trimming at V came to 6 bases and at J to 3 bases, leaving 5 bases not matched to a gene. This CDR3 is CASREGQPNQPQHF. The DNA of the CDR3 is TGTGCCAGCAGGGAGGGACAGCCCAATCAGCCCCAGCATTTT.

The V and J genes are TRBV6-6 and TRBJ2-7; D is undetermined. The V and J ends lost 4 bases and 0 bases respectively, with 13 bases between them. Germline CDR1 and CDR2: MNHNY and SVGAGI (reference sequence). The CDR3 loop spans 15 amino acids. This CDR3 is CASSFPAHSSYEQYF. As DNA, the CDR3 is TGTGCCAGCAGTTTCCCCGCGCATAGCTCCTACGAGCAGTACTTC.

V is TRBV12-3 or TRBV12-4 and J is TRBJ2-5; D is possibly TRBD1 or TRBD2 (6 bases each). This CDR3 region has 15 residues. V was trimmed by 2 bases and J by 2 bases, leaving 12 bases between them. CDR3 protein: CASSLSGAVQETQYF. Written as DNA, the CDR3 is TGTGCCAGCAGTTTATCGGGGGCGGTACAAGAGACCCAGTACTTC.

This clonotype was detected a few times. The chain recombines TRBV5-1 with TRBJ2-1; 12 bases agree with TRBD2. CDR1 and CDR2 from the germline V gene are SGHRS and YFSETQ. Losses at the gene ends were 1 base for V and 9 bases for J; bases not matched to a gene: 5. CDR3 length: 15 residues. Here the CDR3 reads CASSLTSGGIGEQFF. The CDR3, as DNA: TGCGCCAGCAGCTTGACTAGCGGGGGGATCGGTGAGCAGTTCTTC.

The V call is TRBV9, the J call TRBJ1-6; D unclear. V lost 4 bases and J lost 0, with 14 bases in between. This CDR3 contains 17 residues. The V gene's germline CDR1 is SGDLS and CDR2 YYNGEE. CDR3 region: CASSLYAASSYNSPLHF. The CDR3 DNA reads as TGTGCCAGCAGCCTTTATGCGGCGAGCTCCTATAATTCACCCCTCCACTTT. Variable domain in full (rest from reference TRBV9 and TRBJ1-6): DSGVTQTPKHLITATGQRVTLRCSPRSGDLSVYWYQQSLDQGLQFLIQYYNGEERAKGNILERFSAQQFPDLHSELNLSSLELGDSALYFCASSLYAASSYNSPLHFGNGTRLTVT.

The rearrangement joins TRBV5-1 to TRBJ2-5; a possible D gene is TRBD2 (5 bases). The CDR3 contains 14 residues. Trimming left V 3 bases short and J 3 bases short, with 12 bases between. Germline loops: CDR1 SGHRS, CDR2 YFSETQ. The CDR3 here is CASSSGLGEETQYF. In nucleotides, the CDR3 is TGCGCCAGCAGCTCGGGGTTGGGCGAAGAGACCCAGTACTTC.

Ten or more counts support this clonotype. The rearrangement links TRBV7-6 to TRBJ2-3; TRBD2 matches at 11 bases. Germline V gene lookup returns CDR1 SGHVS and CDR2 FNYEAQ. J gave up 4 bases and V 5 bases, and 8 bases lay outside the gene matches. The CDR3 runs 16 residues. CDR3 region: CASSPGSGGAPDTQYF. The CDR3 coding sequence is TGTGCCAGCAGCCCAGGTAGCGGGGGGGCTCCAGATACGCAGTATTTT. Full variable domain (outside the CDR3, taken from reference TRBV7-6 and TRBJ2-3): GAGVSQSPRYKVTKRGQDVALRCDPISGHVSLYWYRQALGQGPEFLTYFNYEAQQDKSGLPNDRFSAERPEGSISTLTIQRTEQRDSAMYRCASSPGSGGAPDTQYFGPGTRLTVL.

This clonotype came up a few times. The CDR3 reads CAWSAGHRGQNIQYF. In DNA, the CDR3 is TGTGCCTGGAGCGCCGGCCACCGGGGCCAAAACATTCAGTACTTC. V is TRBV30 and J is TRBJ2-4; possibly TRBD1 or TRBD2 for D (5 bases each). Germline V lookup: CDR1 GTSNPN, CDR2 SVGIG (reference sequence). V lost 3 bases and J 5 bases, leaving 17 bases between the germline ends. There are 15 residues in the CDR3.

The sample holds a few counts of this clonotype. V usage is TRBV4-2 and J usage is TRBJ1-1; D uncertain. V lost 0 bases, J lost 1 base, and 9 bases lay in between. Per the germline V gene, CDR1 is LGHNA and CDR2 is YNFKEQ. The CDR3 length is 15 residues. CDR3 in amino acids: CASSQDLGKNTEAFF. The CDR3 DNA is TGTGCCAGCAGCCAAGATTTGGGCAAGAACACTGAAGCTTTCTTT.

This clonotype has only a few counts. V is TRBV9 and J is TRBJ2-2; unclear D gene. Trimming left V 0 bases short and J 4 bases short, with 7 bases between. CDR1 and CDR2 (germline): SGDLS, YYNGEE. CDR3 length: 14 residues. CDR3 coding DNA: TGTGCCAGCAGCGTAGGTTCAGGCACCGGGGAGCTGTTTTTT. Its translation is CASSVGSGTGELFF.

The chain is built from TRBV24-1 and TRBJ2-1; 9 bases line up with TRBD1. V was pared by 7 bases and J by 3 bases, with 6 bases of the junction left unmatched. Germline V lookup: CDR1 KGHDR, CDR2 SFDVKD. This CDR3 spans 15 amino acids. The CDR3 spells CATSLGQGLYNEQFF. CDR3 DNA: TGTGCCACCAGCCTGGGACAGGGCCTCTACAATGAGCAGTTCTTC.

J is TRBJ2-7 and V is TRBV29-1, with 9 bases fitting TRBD1. CDR1 and CDR2 (germline): SQVTM, ANQGSEA. The CDR3 has 16 residues. Losses at the gene ends were 4 bases for V and 3 bases for J; bases not matched to a gene: 13. The DNA for the CDR3 is TGCAGCGTTGCCGGGACAGGGTGGGGAATGGGCTACGAGCAGTACTTC. Translation gives CSVAGTGWGMGYEQYF.